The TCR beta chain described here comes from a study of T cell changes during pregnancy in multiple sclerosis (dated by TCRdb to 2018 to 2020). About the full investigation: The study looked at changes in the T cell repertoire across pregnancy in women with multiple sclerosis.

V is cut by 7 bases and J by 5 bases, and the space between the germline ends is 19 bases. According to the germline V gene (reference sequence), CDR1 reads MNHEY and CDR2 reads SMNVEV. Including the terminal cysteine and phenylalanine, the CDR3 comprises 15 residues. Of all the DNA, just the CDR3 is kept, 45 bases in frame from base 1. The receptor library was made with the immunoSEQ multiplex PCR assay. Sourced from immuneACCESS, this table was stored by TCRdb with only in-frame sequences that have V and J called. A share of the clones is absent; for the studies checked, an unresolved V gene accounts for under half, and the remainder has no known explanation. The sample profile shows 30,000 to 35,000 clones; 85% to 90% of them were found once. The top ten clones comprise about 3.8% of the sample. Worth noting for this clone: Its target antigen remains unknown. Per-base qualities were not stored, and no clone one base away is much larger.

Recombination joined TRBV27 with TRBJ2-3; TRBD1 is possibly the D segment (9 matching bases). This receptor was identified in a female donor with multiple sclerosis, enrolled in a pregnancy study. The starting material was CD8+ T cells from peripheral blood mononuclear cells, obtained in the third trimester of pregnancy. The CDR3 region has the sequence CASIKQGAGGDTQYF. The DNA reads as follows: TGTGCCAGCATTAAACAGGGGGCGGGGGGAGATACGCAGTATTTT.